Shown below are 29 T cell receptor beta chains from a single sample sequenced in a study of CD8 T cells in ankylosing spondylitis. Study-level findings and limits: A motif in TCR beta, a set of seven to nine highly homologous variants, appeared characteristic of ankylosing spondylitis blood.

Their specific antigens are unknown. TCRdb re-derived calls from the 5' RACE reads in MiXCR, one entry per CDR3 protein. The sample lists more than 600,000 distinct CDR3 sequences, over 15% occurring once. Sequenced: blood, either unsorted or a sorted T cell fraction (not recorded which). Source of these receptors: a male donor with ankylosing spondylitis.

The gene calls are TRBV6-2 or TRBV6-3 and TRBJ1-1, with 10 bases matching TRBD1. This CDR3 spans 18 amino acids. V shed 0 bases, J shed 3 bases, and the junction held 10 bases outside the gene matches. Germline V gene lookup returns CDR1 MNHEY and CDR2 SVGEGT. In DNA, the CDR3 is TGTGCCAGCAGTTACTCTTTACCGGGACAGGGGACTCACACTGAAGCTTTCTTT. Amino acid sequence: CASSYSLPGQGTHTEAFF.

In its sample, this clonotype was seen a few times. For the CDR3, the DNA is TGTGCCAGCAGCTTAGATACGACTAGCGGCAACACCGGGGAGCTGTTTTTT. Protein sequence: CASSLDTTSGNTGELFF. The chain combines TRBV11-2 with TRBJ2-2; 9 nucleotides agree with TRBD2. This CDR3 spans 17 amino acids. CDR1 SGHAT and CDR2 FQNNGV come from the germline V gene. After removal of 0 bases from V and 2 bases from J, the junction contained 4 bases not matched to a gene.

Many counts were recorded for this clonotype. This rearrangement joins TRBV12-3 or TRBV12-4 to TRBJ2-3, with D hard to call. Trimming shortened V by 3 bases and J by 2 bases, and 12 bases separated the two germline ends. The CDR3 contains 15 residues. This CDR3 is CASSLSQTITDTQYF. In DNA, the CDR3 is TGTGCCAGCAGTTTGTCACAGACAATCACAGATACGCAGTATTTT.

The rearrangement joins TRBV4-2 to TRBJ2-7; the D gene is possibly TRBD2 (6 bases). Looked up from germline, CDR1 is LGHNA and CDR2 is YNFKEQ. The CDR3 sequence is 15 residues long. V was clipped by 1 base and J by 3 bases, with 13 bases between them. The CDR3 DNA reads TGTGCCAGCAGCCAAGTTAGCGGAGCGAGCTACGAGCAGTACTTC. Translation gives CASSQVSGASYEQYF.

This clonotype was recorded at least ten times. The V call is TRBV29-1, the J call TRBJ2-7; D gene ambiguous. Germline CDR1 and CDR2: SQVTM and ANQGSEA. The germline V and J ends were trimmed by 7 bases and 6 bases, with 19 bases remaining between them. The CDR3 has 13 residues. The CDR3 DNA reads as TGCAGCGGTAGGTTCGCCACCGGTGGCGAGCAGTACTTC. Amino acids: CSGRFATGGEQYF.

This clonotype was counted only a few times. The chain joins TRBV7-8 to TRBJ2-5, with 8 positions matching TRBD1. This CDR3 has 14 amino acids. Germline assignment: CDR1 SGHVS and CDR2 FQNEAQ. V shed 5 bases and J 1 base; nucleotides not matched to a gene: 3. The CDR3 region has the DNA TGTGCCAGCAGCCGGACAGGGTCCCAAGAGACCCAGTACTTC. The encoded protein is CASSRTGSQETQYF.

This chain connects TRBV5-5 to TRBJ2-1; 8 bases agree with TRBD2. Trimming took 1 base from V and 4 from J; bases not matched to a gene: 4. Germline CDR1 reads SGHKS; CDR2 reads YYEKEE (reference sequence). This CDR3 comprises 15 residues. In nucleotides, the CDR3 is TGTGCCAGCAGCTTGTTCGAGCGGGGGTACAATGAGCAGTTCTTC. It is translated as CASSLFERGYNEQFF.

V is TRBV4-1 and J is TRBJ2-7; 10 bases are a match to TRBD1. The CDR3 is made up of 18 amino acids. Trimming at V came to 1 base and at J to 2 bases, leaving 11 bases not matched to a gene. The germline gives CDR1 MGHRA, CDR2 YSYEKL. CDR3 sequence: CASSQGSQWDRGTYEQYF. CDR3 nucleotide sequence: TGCGCCAGCAGCCAAGGGTCGCAGTGGGACAGGGGAACCTACGAGCAGTACTTC.

This clonotype was picked up many times. This chain joins TRBV20-1 and TRBJ1-1; D gene uncertain. CDR3 length equals 11 residues. The V end was cut by 2 bases, the J end by 3 bases, with 4 bases between. Per the germline V gene, CDR1 is DFQATT and CDR2 is SNEGSKA (reference sequence). CDR3 nucleotide sequence: TGCAGTGCTAGAATGGACACTGAAGCTTTCTTT. Translation gives CSARMDTEAFF.

The V gene is TRBV15, the J gene TRBJ1-5; no clear D. V dropped 0 bases and J dropped 5 bases, with 5 bases sitting between them. This CDR3 has 13 residues. CDR1 LNHNV and CDR2 YYDKDF come from the germline V gene (reference sequence). As DNA, the CDR3 is TGTGCCACCAGCAGAGATCTGGATCAGCCCCAGCATTTT. The encoded protein is CATSRDLDQPQHF.

The chain links TRBV7-3 to TRBJ2-1, with 10 bases fitting TRBD1. The CDR3 has 15 amino acids. Germline CDR1 reads SGHTA; CDR2 reads FQGTGA. After removal of 5 bases from V and 3 bases from J, the junction contained 4 bases not matched to a gene. This CDR3 is CASSEDRGSYNEQFF. The CDR3 nucleotides are TGTGCCAGCAGCGAGGACAGGGGGAGCTACAATGAGCAGTTCTTC. Complete variable domain (other parts from reference TRBV7-3 and TRBJ2-1): GAGVSQTPSNKVTEKGKYVELRCDPISGHTALYWYRQSLGQGPEFLIYFQGTGAADDSGLPNDRFFAVRPEGSVSTLKIQRTERGDSAVYLCASSEDRGSYNEQFFGPGTRLTVL.

The CDR3 loop is CASSEAVQGVGGYTF. CDR3 in DNA: TGTGCCAGCAGTGAAGCGGTACAGGGAGTGGGTGGCTACACCTTC. The chain uses TRBV2 and TRBJ1-2, with D tentatively TRBD1 (6 bases). The CDR3 is made up of 15 amino acids. V was cut by 0 bases and J by 7 bases, with 15 bases left in between. Germline loops: CDR1 SNHLY, CDR2 FYNNEI.

The J gene is TRBJ2-3, the V gene TRBV3-1, with D tentatively TRBD1 or TRBD2 (5 bases each). CDR1 and CDR2 (germline): LGHDT, YNNKEL (reference sequence). V gave up 1 base and J gave up 0 bases, with 14 bases separating them. This CDR3 has 17 residues. The chain's CDR3 is CASSQGPGTTSTDTQYF. DNA for the CDR3: TGTGCCAGCAGCCAAGGGCCAGGGACCACGAGCACAGATACGCAGTATTTT.

In its sample, this clonotype was seen a few times. V usage is TRBV7-3 and J usage is TRBJ2-1, with unresolved D. V lost 1 base to trimming and J lost 10 bases, with 17 bases between them. Per germline, CDR1 SGHTA and CDR2 FQGTGA. CDR3 size: 15 residues. Written as DNA, the CDR3 is TGTGCCAGCAGCTTAAGTGTTGCCCCGGCAGGCGAGCAGTTCTTC. Encoded protein: CASSLSVAPAGEQFF.

V and J are TRBV20-1 and TRBJ2-7; 10 bases map to TRBD1. CDR1 DFQATT and CDR2 SNEGSKA come from the germline V gene (reference sequence). Losses at the gene ends were 2 bases for V and 7 bases for J; bases not matched to a gene: 14. This CDR3 has 16 amino acids. CDR3 sequence (DNA): TGCAGTGCTAGAAGTGGGAGACAGGGGGCGTCGAGTGAGCAGTACTTC. This translates into CSARSGRQGASSEQYF.

In this sample, this clonotype turned up a few times. The chain joins TRBV2 to TRBJ2-1, with 15 nucleotides matching TRBD2. V was pared by 7 bases and J by 4 bases, with 8 bases of the junction left unmatched. Looked up from germline, CDR1 is SNHLY and CDR2 is FYNNEI. The CDR3 has 17 amino acids. CDR3 DNA: TGTGCCAGCACCCCAGGACTAGCGGGGGGGAAGTACAATGAGCAGTTCTTC. Its protein is CASTPGLAGGKYNEQFF.

This clonotype showed up just a few times. The chain links TRBV5-1 to TRBJ1-5; TRBD1 agrees at 7 bases. V shed 4 bases, J shed 6 bases, and the junction held 10 bases outside the gene matches. Germline lookup yields CDR1 SGHRS and CDR2 YFSETQ. The CDR3 is 15 residues long. The CDR3 here is CASSPWTGRGQPQHF. The CDR3 region has the DNA TGCGCCAGCAGCCCTTGGACAGGACGGGGTCAGCCCCAGCATTTT.

This clonotype was detected a few times. This chain connects TRBV12-3 or TRBV12-4 to TRBJ2-1, with a tentative D call TRBD1 (5 bases). The CDR3 contains 16 residues. Trimming pared 1 base from V and 1 base from J, leaving 11 bases between. As DNA, the CDR3 is TGTGCCAGCAGTTTAGGGCGACAGTTTTCCTACAATGAGCAGTTCTTC. Amino acids: CASSLGRQFSYNEQFF.

This chain uses TRBV28 with TRBJ2-6; 10 bases align to TRBD2. Per germline, CDR1 MDHEN and CDR2 SYDVKM. The CDR3 loop spans 18 amino acids. V was pared by 6 bases and J by 2 bases, with 10 bases of the junction left unmatched. The CDR3 protein is CASRRVAGGLAGANVLTF. The CDR3 coding sequence is TGTGCCAGCAGACGAGTAGCGGGAGGATTGGCTGGGGCCAACGTCCTGACTTTC.

The chain has TRBV15 and TRBJ2-3; D is perhaps TRBD2 (6 bases). The V gene's germline CDR1 is LNHNV and CDR2 YYDKDF (reference sequence). V was pared by 0 bases and J by 4 bases, with 14 bases between. This CDR3 is built from 16 residues. CDR3 DNA sequence: TGTGCCACCAGCAGAGATTTGGGGGGTAAAGCAGATACGCAGTATTTT. Amino acids: CATSRDLGGKADTQYF. Full variable domain (remainder filled in from reference TRBV15 and TRBJ2-3): DAMVIQNPRYQVTQFGKPVTLSCSQTLNHNVMYWYQQKSSQAPKLLFHYYDKDFNNEADTPDNFQSRRPNTSFCFLDIRSPGLGDTAMYLCATSRDLGGKADTQYFGPGTRLTVL.

This sequence joins TRBV11-2 and TRBJ2-3; a possible D gene is TRBD1 (6 bases). The CDR3 totals 14 residues. CDR1 is SGHAT, CDR2 FQNNGV, per germline. Trimming removed 2 bases from V and 4 bases from J, with 10 bases in between. CDR3 amino acids: CASSLIGGADTQYF. The CDR3 bases are TGTGCCAGCAGCTTAATAGGGGGTGCAGATACGCAGTATTTT.

The chain recombines TRBV29-1 with TRBJ2-1; 10 bases line up with TRBD2. The germline gives CDR1 SQVTM, CDR2 ANQGSEA. J lost 5 bases, V lost 5 bases, and 6 bases had no gene match. This CDR3 comprises 14 residues. The CDR3 DNA reads TGCAGCGTTATTACTAGCGGGGTAAACAATGAGCAGTTCTTC. The encoded protein is CSVITSGVNNEQFF.

This chain links TRBV11-2 with TRBJ2-7, with D possibly matching TRBD2 (6 bases). Germline lookup yields CDR1 SGHAT and CDR2 FQNNGV. The V end was cut by 3 bases, the J end by 5 bases, with 17 bases between. This CDR3 contains 15 residues. CDR3 nucleotides: TGTGCCAGCAGCTTCCGGGACTCTTCCTTGGACGAGCAGTACTTC. Its translation is CASSFRDSSLDEQYF.

The chain employs TRBV20-1 and TRBJ2-2; D possibly corresponds to TRBD1 (5 bases). The CDR3 length is 12 residues. Deletions cut 6 bases from V and 6 bases from J, with 11 bases between. Per the germline V gene, CDR1 is DFQATT and CDR2 is SNEGSKA (reference sequence). DNA for the CDR3: TGCAGTGCCCCAGACAGATCCGGGGAGCTGTTTTTT. It encodes CSAPDRSGELFF.

V and J are TRBV5-5 and TRBJ1-1; no clear D. Between the trimmed V and J ends, which lost 3 bases and 0 bases, there was a span of 9 bases. This CDR3 is built from 14 residues. Germline CDR1 SGHKS, CDR2 YYEKEE (reference sequence). In DNA form, the CDR3 reads TGTGCCAGCAGCTGGACCACAGTGAACACTGAAGCTTTCTTT. It yields the protein CASSWTTVNTEAFF.

V is TRBV20-1 and J is TRBJ1-2, with a possible D match to TRBD1 (6 bases). V was shortened by 6 bases and J by 8 bases, with 19 bases between the two germline ends. The CDR3 has 13 amino acids. Per germline, CDR1 DFQATT and CDR2 SNEGSKA (reference sequence). CDR3 bases: TGCAGTGCCAACAAACAGGGTTCGTTCGGCTACACCTTC. This codes for CSANKQGSFGYTF.

The chain employs TRBV4-2 and TRBJ2-1, with D perhaps given as TRBD1 or TRBD2 (5 bases each). Germline lookup yields CDR1 LGHNA and CDR2 YNFKEQ. Trimming pared 1 base from V and 9 bases from J, leaving 13 bases between. The CDR3 is made up of 14 amino acids. The CDR3 DNA follows: TGTGCCAGCAGCCAAGCGACGAGGGGCACTGAGCAGTTCTTC. The encoded protein is CASSQATRGTEQFF.

This clonotype was observed a handful of times. The CDR3: CSVRDSSGANVLTF. The CDR3 DNA reads TGCAGCGTCCGGGACAGCTCTGGGGCCAACGTCCTGACTTTC. This chain uses TRBV29-1 with TRBJ2-6, with TRBD1 matching over 7 bases. The V gene's germline CDR1 is SQVTM and CDR2 ANQGSEA. The length of the CDR3 is 14 residues. Trimming at V came to 6 bases and at J to 0 bases, leaving 2 bases not matched to a gene.

The rearrangement uses TRBV10-3 and TRBJ2-7; TRBD2 might be the D (5 bases). CDR1 and CDR2 (germline): ENHRY, SYGVKD. The CDR3 is 15 residues long. V lost 0 bases and J lost 3, with 12 bases in between. The CDR3 DNA reads TGTGCCATCAGTGAGTCACTAGGTCTAAGCTACGAGCAGTACTTC. This gives the protein CAISESLGLSYEQYF.